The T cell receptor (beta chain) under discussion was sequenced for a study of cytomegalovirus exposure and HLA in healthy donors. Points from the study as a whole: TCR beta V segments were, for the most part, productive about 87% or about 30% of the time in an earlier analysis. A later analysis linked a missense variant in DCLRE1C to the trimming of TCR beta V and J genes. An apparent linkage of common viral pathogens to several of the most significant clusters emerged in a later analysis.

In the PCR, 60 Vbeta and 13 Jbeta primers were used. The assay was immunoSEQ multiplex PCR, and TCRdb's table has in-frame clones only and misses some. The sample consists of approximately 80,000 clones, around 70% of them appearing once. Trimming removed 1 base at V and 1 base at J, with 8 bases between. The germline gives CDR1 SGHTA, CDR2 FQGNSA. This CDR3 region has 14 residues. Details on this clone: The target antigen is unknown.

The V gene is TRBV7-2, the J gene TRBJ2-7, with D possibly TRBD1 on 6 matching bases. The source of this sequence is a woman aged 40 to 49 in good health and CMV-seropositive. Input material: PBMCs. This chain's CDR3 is CASSLVGGSYEQYF. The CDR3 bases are TGTGCCAGCAGCTTAGTAGGGGGTTCCTACGAGCAGTACTTC.